This is a list of T cell receptor beta chains from one sample in a study of beta chain features in type 1 diabetes. Data came from immunoSEQ multiplex PCR; TCRdb stores just in-frame clones and leaves some out. Of about 300,000 clones in the sample, about 13% were seen once. The specimen was naive CD4+ T cells from blood. These TCRs come from a woman aged 18 to 35 with type 1 diabetes. Both conserved end residues are trimmed from each CDR3. A D gene is named only where the DNA matches it firmly. Clone size, where shown, is once, few, many, or a class for clones that have expanded.

size: -
J: TRBJ2-1
V: TRBV7-9
D: -
length: 12
CDR3: ASSLFDSDNEQF

size: few
J: TRBJ2-5
V: TRBV18
D: -
length: 12
CDR3: ASATRTVQETQY

size: few
J: TRBJ2-1
V: TRBV4-1
D: TRBD2
length: 15
CDR3: ASSQAVPGRASGEQF

size: -
J: TRBJ2-6
V: TRBV29-1
D: -
length: 13
CDR3: SVSLGGSGANVLT

size: -
J: TRBJ2-1
V: TRBV12-5
D: -
length: 11
CDR3: ASGLIFGNEQF

size: -
J: TRBJ1-2
V: TRBV30
D: -
length: 12
CDR3: AWSRRGGSYGYT

size: few
J: TRBJ2-7
V: TRBV19
D: TRBD1
length: 11
CDR3: ASGQGVFYEQY

size: few
J: TRBJ2-7
V: TRBV5-4
D: TRBD2
length: 11
CDR3: ASSYGLGGEQY

size: -
J: TRBJ2-5
V: TRBV19
D: -
length: 11
CDR3: ASRFRGQETQY

size: few
J: TRBJ2-1
V: TRBV7-2
D: -
length: 12
CDR3: ASSLAGEISEQF

size: few
J: TRBJ2-7
V: TRBV7-9
D: -
length: 11
CDR3: ASSFPPGYEQY

size: few
J: TRBJ2-3
V: TRBV5-4
D: TRBD2
length: 12
CDR3: ASATSGSTDTQY

size: -
J: TRBJ2-1
V: TRBV10-3
D: -
length: 14
CDR3: AISGGPTGIYNEQF

size: few
J: TRBJ1-2
V: TRBV18
D: -
length: 12
CDR3: ASSPATTGYGYT

size: -
J: TRBJ2-4
V: TRBV28
D: -
length: 14
CDR3: ASSSPPWRGKNIQY

size: -
J: TRBJ2-1
V: TRBV7-2
D: TRBD1
length: 13
CDR3: ASSSGQGNYNEQF

size: few
J: TRBJ2-2
V: TRBV7-9
D: TRBD2
length: 12
CDR3: ASSLKRENGELF